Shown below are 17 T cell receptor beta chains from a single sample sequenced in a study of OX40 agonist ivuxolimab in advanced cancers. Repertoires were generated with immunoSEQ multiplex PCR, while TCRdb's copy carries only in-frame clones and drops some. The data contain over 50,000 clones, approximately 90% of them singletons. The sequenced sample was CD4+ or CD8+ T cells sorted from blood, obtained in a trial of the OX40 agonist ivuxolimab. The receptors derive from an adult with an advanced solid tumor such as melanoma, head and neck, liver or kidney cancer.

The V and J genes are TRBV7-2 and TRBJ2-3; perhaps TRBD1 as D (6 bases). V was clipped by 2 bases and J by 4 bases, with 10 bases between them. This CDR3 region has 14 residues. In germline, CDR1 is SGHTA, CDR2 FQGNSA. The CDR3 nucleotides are TGTGCCAGCAGCTTACTCGAGGGGGCAGATACGCAGTATTTT. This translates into CASSLLEGADTQYF.

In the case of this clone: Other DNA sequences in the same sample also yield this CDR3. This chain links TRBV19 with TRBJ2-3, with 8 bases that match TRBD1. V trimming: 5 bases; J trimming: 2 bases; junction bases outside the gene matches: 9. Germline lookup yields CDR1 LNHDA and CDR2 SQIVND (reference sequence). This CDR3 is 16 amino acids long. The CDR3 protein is CASSERTGPLTDTQYF. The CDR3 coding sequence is TGTGCCAGTAGTGAGCGGACAGGGCCCCTCACAGATACGCAGTATTTT.

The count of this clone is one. The CDR3 DNA sequence: TGCGCCAGCAGCCCACTCAGACCCACCGGGGATAGTGCTTTCTTT. Its protein is CASSPLRPTGDSAFF. The V gene is TRBV5-1, the J gene TRBJ1-1; D call uncertain. This CDR3 has 15 amino acids. Germline V gene sequence: CDR1 SGHRS, CDR2 YFSETQ. The V and J ends lost 4 bases and 11 bases respectively, with 24 bases between them.

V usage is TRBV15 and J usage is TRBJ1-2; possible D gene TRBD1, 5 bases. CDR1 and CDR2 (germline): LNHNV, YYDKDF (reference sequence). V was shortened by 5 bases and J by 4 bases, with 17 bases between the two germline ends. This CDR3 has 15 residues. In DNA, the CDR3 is TGTGCCACCAGCTGGGGTGGGGAGAGGGGCTATGGCTACACCTTC. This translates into CATSWGGERGYGYTF.

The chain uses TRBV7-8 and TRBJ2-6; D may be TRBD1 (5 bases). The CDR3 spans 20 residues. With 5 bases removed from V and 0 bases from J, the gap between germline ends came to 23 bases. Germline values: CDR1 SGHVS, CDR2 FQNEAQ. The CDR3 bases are TGTGCCAGCAGCCCCCAGACCAAAACAGGCCGATCCTCTGGGGCCAACGTCCTGACTTTC. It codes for CASSPQTKTGRSSGANVLTF. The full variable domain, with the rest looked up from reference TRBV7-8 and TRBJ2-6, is GAGVSQSPRYKVAKRGQDVALRCDPISGHVSLFWYQQALGQGPEFLTYFQNEAQLDKSGLPSDRFFAERPEGSVSTLKIQRTQQEDSAVYLCASSPQTKTGRSSGANVLTFGAGSRLTVL.

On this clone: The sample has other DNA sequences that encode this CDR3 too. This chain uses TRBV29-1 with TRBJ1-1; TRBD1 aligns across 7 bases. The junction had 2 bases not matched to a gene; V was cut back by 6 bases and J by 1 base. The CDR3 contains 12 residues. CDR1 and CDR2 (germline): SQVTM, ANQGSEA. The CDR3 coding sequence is TGCAGCGTACGACAGGGGAACACTGAAGCTTTCTTT. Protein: CSVRQGNTEAFF.

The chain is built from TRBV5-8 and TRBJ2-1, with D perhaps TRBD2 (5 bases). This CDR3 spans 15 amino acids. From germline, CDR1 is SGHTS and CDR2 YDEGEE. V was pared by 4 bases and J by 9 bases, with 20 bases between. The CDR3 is CASSPLLVREGEQFF. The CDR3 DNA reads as TGTGCCAGCAGCCCCCTTTTGGTCCGAGAGGGTGAGCAGTTCTTC.

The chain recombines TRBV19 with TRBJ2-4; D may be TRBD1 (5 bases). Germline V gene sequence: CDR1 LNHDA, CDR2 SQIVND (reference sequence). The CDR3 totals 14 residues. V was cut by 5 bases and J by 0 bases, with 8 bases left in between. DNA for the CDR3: TGTGCCAGTAGTGCAGGGTTAGCCAAAAACATTCAGTACTTC. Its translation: CASSAGLAKNIQYF.

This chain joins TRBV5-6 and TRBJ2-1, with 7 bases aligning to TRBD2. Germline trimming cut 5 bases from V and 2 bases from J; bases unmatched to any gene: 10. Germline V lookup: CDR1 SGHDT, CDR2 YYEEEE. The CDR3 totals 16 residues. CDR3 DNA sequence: TGTGCCAGCAGTCCCCCGGGACTACAGACCTACAATGAGCAGTTCTTC. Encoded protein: CASSPPGLQTYNEQFF.

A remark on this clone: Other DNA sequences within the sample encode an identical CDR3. The CDR3 region is CASSGQGNTDTQYF. CDR3 nucleotides: TGTGCCAGTAGTGGTCAGGGGAACACAGATACGCAGTATTTT. The chain combines TRBV28 with TRBJ2-3, with D perhaps matching TRBD1 (6 bases). The V gene lost 9 bases and the J gene lost 2 bases, with 15 bases spanning the gap. Germline-derived CDR1 and CDR2 are MDHEN and SYDVKM. The length of the CDR3 is 14 residues.

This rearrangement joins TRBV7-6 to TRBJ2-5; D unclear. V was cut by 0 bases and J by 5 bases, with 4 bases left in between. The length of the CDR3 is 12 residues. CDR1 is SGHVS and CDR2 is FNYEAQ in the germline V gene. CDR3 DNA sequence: TGTGCCAGCAGCTTAGCCCTGGAGACCCAGTACTTC. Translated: CASSLALETQYF. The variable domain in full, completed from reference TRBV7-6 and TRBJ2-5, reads GAGVSQSPRYKVTKRGQDVALRCDPISGHVSLYWYRQALGQGPEFLTYFNYEAQQDKSGLPNDRFSAERPEGSISTLTIQRTEQRDSAMYRCASSLALETQYFGPGTRLLVL.

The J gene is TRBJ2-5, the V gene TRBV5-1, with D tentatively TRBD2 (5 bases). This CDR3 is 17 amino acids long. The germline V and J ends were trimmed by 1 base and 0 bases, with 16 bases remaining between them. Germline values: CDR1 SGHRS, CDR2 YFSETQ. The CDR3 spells CASSLSLAGTYQETQYF. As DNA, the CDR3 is TGCGCCAGCAGCTTGTCTCTAGCTGGAACTTACCAAGAGACCCAGTACTTC.

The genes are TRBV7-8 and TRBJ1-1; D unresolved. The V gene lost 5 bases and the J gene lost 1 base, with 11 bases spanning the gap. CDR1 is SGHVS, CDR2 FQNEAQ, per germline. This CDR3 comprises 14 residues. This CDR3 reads CASSKSTENTEAFF. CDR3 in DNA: TGTGCCAGCAGCAAAAGCACAGAGAACACTGAAGCTTTCTTT.

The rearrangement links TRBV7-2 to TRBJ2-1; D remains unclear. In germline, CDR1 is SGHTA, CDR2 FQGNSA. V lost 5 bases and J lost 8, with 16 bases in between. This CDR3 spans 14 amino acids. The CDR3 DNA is TGTGCCAGCAGCCGCCGCGGAGCAGGCGATGAGCAGTTCTTC. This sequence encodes CASSRRGAGDEQFF.

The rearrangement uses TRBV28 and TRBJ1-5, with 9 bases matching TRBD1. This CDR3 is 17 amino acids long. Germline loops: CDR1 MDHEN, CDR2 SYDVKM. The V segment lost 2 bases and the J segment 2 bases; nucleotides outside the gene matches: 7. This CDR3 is CASSLGRQGVGNQPQHF. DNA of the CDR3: TGTGCCAGCAGTTTAGGACGACAGGGGGTTGGCAATCAGCCCCAGCATTTT.

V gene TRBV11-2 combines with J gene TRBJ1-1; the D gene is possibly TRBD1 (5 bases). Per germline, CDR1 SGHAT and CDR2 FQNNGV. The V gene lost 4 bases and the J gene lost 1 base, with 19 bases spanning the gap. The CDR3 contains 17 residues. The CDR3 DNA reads TGTGCCAGCAGCTCAGTTATGGCCACCGGGACGAACACTGAAGCTTTCTTT. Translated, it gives CASSSVMATGTNTEAFF.

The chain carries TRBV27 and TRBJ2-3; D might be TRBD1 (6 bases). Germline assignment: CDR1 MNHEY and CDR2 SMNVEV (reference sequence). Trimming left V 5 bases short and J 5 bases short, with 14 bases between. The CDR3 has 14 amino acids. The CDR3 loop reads CASSLQQGGDTQYF. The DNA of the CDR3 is TGTGCCAGCAGTCTCCAACAGGGTGGAGATACGCAGTATTTT.